Listed below are T cell receptor beta chains from one sample, sequenced in a study of cytomegalovirus exposure and HLA in healthy donors. TCRdb's copy holds only in-frame clones and misses some; the assay was immunoSEQ multiplex PCR. The repertoire holds almost 65,000 clones, around 89% seen once, with approximately 1.5% in the top ten. Sequenced material: PBMCs. The receptors were gathered from a young woman in good health and CMV-seronegative. The CDR3 runs from the conserved cysteine through the conserved F or W.

J	V	CDR3
TRBJ2-7	TRBV28	CASSLPGTGAYEQYF
TRBJ2-1	TRBV6-5	CASSYSTEGDEQFF
TRBJ1-2	TRBV7-3	CASSDQGADGYTF
TRBJ2-3	TRBV11-2	CASSLLGLAGADTQYF
TRBJ2-2	TRBV4-2	CASSPYTGELFF
TRBJ1-4	TRBV11-2	CASSLGVRGTLFF
TRBJ2-7	TRBV4-3	CASSVNSGSSSYEQYF
TRBJ2-3	TRBV7-2	CASSRGGGSTDTQYF
TRBJ1-1	TRBV5-6	CASRITGFTEAFF
TRBJ1-1	TRBV27	CASRVRGHQGGEAFF
TRBJ2-5	TRBV29-1	CSVLSSPSGETQYF
TRBJ2-1	TRBV29-1	CSVGVISGDEQFF
TRBJ2-7	TRBV7-2	CASSPLAGGAEQYF
TRBJ1-2	TRBV7-9	CASSLQTSANYGYTF
TRBJ2-1	TRBV4-3	CASSPKKHNEQFF
TRBJ2-7	TRBV5-1	CASSLMSGLAGSRDEQYF
TRBJ1-2	TRBV7-2	CASSSASGYGYTF
TRBJ1-2	TRBV30	CAWSNIMGQGGYTF
TRBJ2-7	TRBV7-6	CASSLARAYEQYF
TRBJ2-1	TRBV4-2	CASSRGGYNEQFF
TRBJ2-5	TRBV4-1	CASSQPGDRTSLVAQYF
TRBJ2-7	TRBV2	CASSAWTGASYEQYF
TRBJ2-1	TRBV5-1	CASSASGFNNEQFF
TRBJ1-2	TRBV19	CASTLTGDRSYGYTF
TRBJ2-7	TRBV18	CASSPRASGGSYEQYF
TRBJ2-1	TRBV29-1	CSVESPGEQFF
TRBJ2-3	TRBV10-1	CASSPGLGDTQYF
TRBJ2-3	TRBV5-1	CASSLGLRDTSDTQYF
TRBJ2-5	TRBV7-6	CASSLSDSQETQYF
TRBJ2-3	TRBV4-3	CASSNEDTQYF
TRBJ2-2	TRBV10-3	CAISKGVDGELFF
TRBJ2-7	TRBV19	CASRRGRTYEQYF
TRBJ2-7	TRBV28	CASSLSGREGEEQYF
TRBJ2-5	TRBV6-1	CASSPTGMETQYF
TRBJ1-2	TRBV29-1	CSVGLLANYGYTF
TRBJ2-7	TRBV6-6	CASRQTPGTGLYEQYF
TRBJ1-2	TRBV10-3	CAISGGQGHYGYTF
TRBJ2-3	TRBV18	CASSHYGTSGTADTQYF
TRBJ2-3	TRBV9	CASSVERRPGGTDTQYF
TRBJ2-5	TRBV5-1	CASSFPTPGTGVETQYF
TRBJ2-3	TRBV4-1	CASSQIPGLAETTDTQYF
TRBJ2-7	TRBV27	CASSPRLQGTYEQYF
TRBJ2-7	TRBV30	CAWGTAYEQYF
TRBJ2-1	TRBV10-3	CAISEGGRDNEQFF
TRBJ2-7	TRBV19	CASSLRGATYEQYF
TRBJ2-5	TRBV19	CASSTPGKTQYF
TRBJ2-7	TRBV7-8	CASSLEGLALREQYF
TRBJ1-2	TRBV7-9	CASSVITGAANYGYTF
TRBJ1-1	TRBV6-4	CASRPRETANTEAFF
TRBJ1-1	TRBV5-1	CASSPDSGGTEAFF
TRBJ2-1	TRBV6-4	CASSDSPSGSYNEQFF
TRBJ2-7	TRBV5-6	CASRVWAGFHEQYF
TRBJ2-1	TRBV7-9	CASSPRQGSPGGYEQFF
TRBJ2-1	TRBV30	CAWSDLADDLREQFF
TRBJ2-3	TRBV19	CASRDRSGTDTQYF